This T cell receptor (beta chain) was captured by sequencing in a study of cytomegalovirus exposure and HLA in healthy donors (dated by TCRdb to the late 2010s). In the study overall: An earlier analysis of some 500 of the donors reported 250 to 300 Gb of sequence data and 100 million to 140 million unique TCR beta sequences from 150 million to 200 million T cells. Approximately 300 gigabases of sequencing data and around 85 million unique TCR sequences made up an early release that covered around 640 HLA-typed donors. The genetic ancestry cluster associated with self-reported Caucasian donors included roughly 84% of the roughly 390 genotyped donors. The study was designed to test whether signatures of past pathogen exposure could be identified by cataloging public T cell receptors. Using immunosequencing, the study profiled T cell repertoires from some 670 subjects and related those repertoires to cytomegalovirus serostatus. A separate validation cohort of roughly 130 different subjects was used in addition to the approximately 670-subject first cohort. The study combined high-throughput TCR immunosequencing, statistical association of individual TCRs with disease status, and machine learning to predict cytomegalovirus infection status. A later analysis re-analyzed previously published TCR beta repertoires from 600 to 850 donors and added high-resolution HLA genotyping to study TCR occurrence patterns. The later analysis used no new phenotypic data to find candidate immune exposures, relying instead on TCR beta sequences and their occurrence across donors. An earlier analysis of approximately 630 of the donors applied high-throughput TCR beta sequencing to assess whether each TCR beta V gene segment acted as functional or pseudogenic. Donor age, sex, ethnicity and CMV serostatus were collected together with the repertoire data. In a later genetic analysis, genome-wide SNP genotypes for about 65% of the 666 donors were used, and that subset was treated as a discovery cohort. All discovery cohort repertoires had been generated on a single sequencing platform. Class I and class II HLA loci were covered by the typing at four-digit resolution. Typing coverage differed by locus: A, B, C, DRB1 and DQB1 were typed in roughly 620-630 donors, DQA1 in 522, DPA1 in approximately 600, and DPB1 in roughly 470. Roughly five DR-DQ haplotypes were handled as single units for association and clustering because linkage in the cohort was strong. Across some 400 genotyped donors of the cohort, an average of about 240,000 unique TCR beta nucleotide sequences per donor were sequenced, and about a sixth of those sequences were non-productive.

The research as a whole found: Because counts were too low, seventeen rarely observed V segments, including chromosome 9 orphons, were excluded from the earlier analysis of several hundred of the donors. Roughly uniform sequencing depth across donors was assumed in presence/absence analyses, although this assumption may not hold. A further reported finding was that TCR beta sequences accurately predicted the HLA-A and HLA-B alleles for most subjects in the first cohort. The study gave a list of around 170 TCR beta chains associated with cytomegalovirus. A later analysis found that HLA-associated TCR beta chains were more clonally expanded and had lower generation probabilities than equally common non-associated chains. A later analysis found that most CMV-associated TCR beta chains appeared HLA-restricted, with HLA associations seemingly driven largely by CMV exposure. A group of highly shared sequence variants was considered likely to be a technical artifact of the sequencing pipeline. HLA typing was unavailable for some donors at each locus, so association tests used only the typed subset. In a later analysis, TCR association rates were found to vary across HLA loci, with the most associated TCRs seen for DRB1 alleles and the fewest for HLA-C alleles. In a later analysis, several top co-occurrence clusters were reported to appear linked to parvovirus B19, influenza, CMV and Epstein-Barr virus. The authors suggested that the approach could potentially be extended to other disease states and immunological phenotypes. Strong co-occurrence of HLA alleles, especially DR and DQ, made assigning TCR associations to individual alleles difficult. Across donors, most TCR sequences were observed very rarely, whereas some public TCRs were present in many individuals. The classifier was reported to diagnose cytomegalovirus status with high specificity and sensitivity in both the original cohort and the validation cohort. Correlated functional status among segregating V segments might reflect linkage disequilibrium, but an unknown experimental factor could not be ruled out. According to a later genetic analysis, donors in an Asian-associated ancestry cluster had fewer N-insertions in productive TCRs than the roughly 700-donor mean. At a false discovery rate of 0.05, a later analysis linked around 17,000 TCR beta sequences to specific HLA alleles. An earlier analysis of approximately 570 of the donors showed that most TCR beta V segments appeared in productive rearrangements either about 90% or about 30% of the time, which broadly matched IMGT annotations. In vitro tests confirmed that a few of the cytomegalovirus-associated TCR beta chains recognize cytomegalovirus antigens. In a later genetic analysis, a missense DCLRE1C variant was associated with V-gene and J-gene trimming of TCR beta chains, and the association was replicated in an independent cohort. This cohort had only TCR beta chains sequenced, and the lack of alpha or paired-chain data limited which features could be detected. CMV serostatus was the only immune exposure information available for the cohort. The 87-base-pair reads could not distinguish some IMGT-functional V segments, including TRBV6-2 and TRBV6-3, so those segments were excluded.

Libraries were constructed by the immunoSEQ multiplex PCR assay. A mixture of 60 forward primers for TCR Vbeta segments and 13 reverse primers for TCR Jbeta segments was used in the multiplex PCR. The CDR3 region of rearranged TCR beta genes was amplified from genomic DNA with a multiplex PCR assay. Amplified TCR beta libraries were sequenced as 87-base-pair reads on the Illumina HiSeq System. As for the authors' bioinformatics: Across the roughly 670 repertoires, a later analysis counted around 80 million unique TCR beta chains, roughly 11 million of which were shared by at least two donors. To remove PCR and sequencing errors, raw reads were error-corrected and collapsed into unique sequences using a nearest-neighbor algorithm that merged closely related sequences. Alignment of CDR3 sequences to IMGT reference sequences was used to assign V, D and J gene segments. For a sequence to be retained, at least a six-nucleotide match to both a V gene segment and a J gene segment was required. A rearrangement counted as productive if the CDR3 had no stop codons and remained in frame with V and J, and every other rearrangement counted as non-productive. Following IMGT convention, CDR3 was defined as the stretch from the second conserved V-encoded cysteine to the conserved J-encoded phenylalanine. The earlier analysis of approximately 590 of the donors excluded any sequence lacking an unambiguous match to a single V gene segment. In an earlier analysis of some 590 of the donors, a V segment was called functional when productive rearrangements were above 56.7%, and segregating when the standard deviation between donors exceeded 5%. A statistical classification framework was built for diagnosing cytomegalovirus status from the catalog of TCR beta chain sequences. In a later analysis, TCR nucleotide sequences were compared against IMGT/GENE-DB human TR gene sequences so that V and J genes could be assigned. The TCRdist pipeline was used in a later analysis to assign CDR3 sequences and most-parsimonious VDJ recombination scenarios. A later analysis defined each TCR beta chain by its CDR3 amino acid sequence plus V-gene family, and excluded reads lacking a unique V-gene family. As a way to deal with suspected cross-contamination and a sequencing artifact, a later analysis dropped 500 to 700 nucleotide sequences that were highly shared and had low generation probability. For each public chain, a later analysis derived a clonal expansion index from normalized ranks of inferred template counts within each repertoire. In a later analysis, generation probabilities were computed using a VDJ recombination model fitted to out-of-frame rearrangements, and the results were checked against IGoR. In a later analysis, hypergeometric tests were used to score TCR-TCR, TCR-HLA and TCR-CMV co-occurrence, with a repertoire-size bias correction applied to TCR pairs. To estimate false discovery rates, a later analysis permuted the HLA or CMV assignments 20 times. In a later analysis, co-occurring TCRs were grouped with DBSCAN, and TCRdist sequence similarity was added when clustering was performed within HLA-allele-positive subsets. Repertoires with fewer than 30,000 or more than 120,000 public chains, plus five repertoires with anomalous nucleotide sharing, were excluded from co-occurrence clustering. The immuneACCESS repertoire file appears here via TCRdb, limited to in-frame rearrangements. These files lack a portion of the clones; in checked studies, under half of the deficit traces to unresolved V genes, and the cause of the others is not known. That table is the source of V, J and clone size, and D and trimming were worked out from the DNA. In all, the sample holds about 200,000 clones, and roughly 85% of those were seen once. The biggest ten clones account for 1.7% of the sample.

In total, just over 650 healthy bone marrow donors made up the cohort. All cohort members were sampled while nominally healthy, although unrecorded immune exposures were likely present. The donor was CMV seronegative and was included in the group of under 450 seronegative cohort members. A peripheral blood sample was collected from each donor, and TCR beta sequencing was performed on peripheral blood mononuclear cells. Genomic DNA extraction from the blood cell samples was performed with the Qiagen DNeasy Blood Extraction Kit. V loses 0 bases, J loses 2 bases, and the germline ends lie 8 bases apart. The germline V gene sets CDR1 to SGHRS and CDR2 to YFSETQ. The CDR3 has 14 amino acids, counting the end cysteine and phenylalanine. CDR3 DNA only is kept here, 42 bases in frame from base 1. Notes on this clone: What antigen it recognizes has not been identified. Per-base qualities were not stored, and no clone one base away is much larger.

The rearrangement joined TRBV5-1 to TRBJ2-5; the D gene remains uncertain. The sequenced material came from PBMCs. The TCR was taken from a woman in her late teens or twenties in good health and CMV-seronegative. The CDR3 is CASSLGQLQETQYF. In nucleotides, the sequence is TGCGCCAGCAGCTTGGGGCAGTTACAAGAGACCCAGTACTTC.